This entry describes one T cell receptor (beta chain). Its antigen is unidentified. These data belong to a study of T cells expressing NK-cell markers. Study at large: One of the eight sequenced donors was seronegative, whereas the other seven were HCMV-seropositive. Study observations and caveats: What remained unclear was the HCMV specificity of expanded NKG2C+ T cell clones.

TCRdb derives one entry per CDR3 protein from the 5' RACE reads, leaving out DNA. This sample contains roughly 390,000 distinct CDR3 sequences. The CDR3 extends over 19 amino acids. Germline assignment: CDR1 LGHDT and CDR2 YNNKEL (reference sequence). The sample comprised blood T cells: a sorted CD56 or NKG2C T cell subset, CD4+ or CD8+ T cells, or bulk PBMC T cells (not recorded which). This sequence originates from a man aged 18 to 70 in good health. The rearrangement joins TRBV3-1 to TRBJ2-3; checking the TCRdb D call of TRBD1 is not possible without DNA. The CDR3 reads CASSLFPGTGRKNTDTQYF.